Following are 7 T cell receptor beta chains from one sample sequenced in a study of T cells in tuberculosis listed by TCRdb under 2018. The library came from the immunoSEQ multiplex PCR assay. Imported from immuneACCESS, the table was reduced by TCRdb to in-frame sequences with V and J called. These copies leave out some clones; in studies compared against another copy, an unresolved V gene accounts for under half, and the cause of the remainder is not known. Here the sample has roughly 45,000 clones; 90% to 95% occur a single time. Together, the top ten hold under 2% of the sample. Sequencing used PBMCs. These receptors were taken from a donor aged 10-29 years with latent tuberculosis or without tuberculosis infection. Some clones in this sample may be carry-over from other donors' samples.

V usage is TRBV4-3 and J usage is TRBJ1-2; tentatively, D is TRBD1 (6 bases). Germline-derived CDR1 and CDR2 are LGHNA and YSLEER. CDR3 length: 16 amino acids. Between the trimmed V and J ends, which lost 0 bases and 7 bases, there was a span of 18 bases. The CDR3 DNA follows: TGCGCCAGCAGCCAAGACTCCCCGGGGGGGCCGGGTGGCTACACCTTC. This codes for CASSQDSPGGPGGYTF.

The J gene is TRBJ2-3, the V gene TRBV30, with a tentative D call TRBD1 (6 bases). The CDR3 loop spans 15 amino acids. V dropped 3 bases and J dropped 0 bases, with 13 bases sitting between them. The germline gives CDR1 GTSNPN, CDR2 SVGIG (reference sequence). CDR3 DNA: TGTGCCTGGAGCAGGACAGCTTCTAGCACAGATACGCAGTATTTT. Encoded protein: CAWSRTASSTDTQYF. Together with reference TRBV30 and TRBJ2-3, the CDR3 gives the full variable domain: SQTIHQWPATLVQPVGSPLSLECTVEGTSNPNLYWYRQAAGRGLQLLFYSVGIGQISSEVPQNLSASRPQDRQFILSSKKLLLSDSGFYLCAWSRTASSTDTQYFGPGTRLTVL.

The chain recombines TRBV4-2 with TRBJ2-6; 7 nucleotides match TRBD1. The J segment lost 3 bases and the V segment lost 6 bases, leaving 5 bases of the junction unmatched. The CDR3 runs 15 residues. Germline V lookup: CDR1 LGHNA, CDR2 YNFKEQ. The CDR3 DNA follows: TGTGCCAGCAGTAACAGGGGTTATGGGGCCAACGTCCTGACTTTC. Translation gives CASSNRGYGANVLTF.

The chain links TRBV9 to TRBJ1-4, with 7 bases identical to TRBD1. V lost 2 bases to trimming and J lost 7 bases; unmatched junction nucleotides: 5. This CDR3 region has 14 residues. Germline assignment: CDR1 SGDLS and CDR2 YYNGEE. CDR3 DNA sequence: TGTGCCAGCAGCGTGACAGGGTTGAGTGAAAAACTGTTTTTT. It translates to CASSVTGLSEKLFF.

The chain carries TRBV19 and TRBJ2-1, with 7 positions matching TRBD2. CDR3 length equals 14 residues. The junction had 2 bases not matched to a gene; V was cut back by 5 bases and J by 1 base. Germline V lookup: CDR1 LNHDA, CDR2 SQIVND (reference sequence). The CDR3 bases are TGTGCCAGTAGTGGGAGGGGTTCCTACAATGAGCAGTTCTTC. Its protein product is CASSGRGSYNEQFF.

V gene TRBV13 combines with J gene TRBJ2-7; D ambiguous. Germline V CDR1 and CDR2: PRHDT, FYEKMQ (reference sequence). The CDR3 consists of 15 residues. Between the trimmed V and J ends, which lost 1 base and 1 base, there was a span of 11 bases. CDR3 nucleotides: TGTGCCAGCAGCTTAGCTCTCCAGGTGTCCTACGAGCAGTACTTC. Encoded protein: CASSLALQVSYEQYF.

V usage is TRBV4-1 and J usage is TRBJ1-1; 7 nucleotides line up with TRBD1. CDR3 length: 15 amino acids. After removal of 3 bases from V and 10 bases from J, the junction contained 14 bases not matched to a gene. CDR1 and CDR2 from the germline V gene are MGHRA and YSYEKL. The CDR3 here is CASSHETGRTPRAFF. The CDR3 DNA reads TGCGCCAGCAGCCATGAGACAGGGAGAACCCCCAGAGCTTTCTTT.